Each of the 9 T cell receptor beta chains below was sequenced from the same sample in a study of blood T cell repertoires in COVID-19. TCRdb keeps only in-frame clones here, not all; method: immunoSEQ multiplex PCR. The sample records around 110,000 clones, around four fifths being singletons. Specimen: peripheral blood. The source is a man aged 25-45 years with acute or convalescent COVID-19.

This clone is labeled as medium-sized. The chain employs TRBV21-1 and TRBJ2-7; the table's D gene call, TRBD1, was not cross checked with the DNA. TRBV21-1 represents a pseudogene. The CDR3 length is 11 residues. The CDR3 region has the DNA TGTGCCAGCAGGGACAGGGGGCAGCAGTACGTC. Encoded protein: CASRDRGQQYV.

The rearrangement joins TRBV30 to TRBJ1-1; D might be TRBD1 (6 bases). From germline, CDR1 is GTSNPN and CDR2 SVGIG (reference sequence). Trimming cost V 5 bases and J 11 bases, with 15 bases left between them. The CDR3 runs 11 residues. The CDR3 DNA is TGTGCCTGGGAAGCAGGGGCCTTCGCTTTCTTT. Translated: CAWEAGAFAFF.

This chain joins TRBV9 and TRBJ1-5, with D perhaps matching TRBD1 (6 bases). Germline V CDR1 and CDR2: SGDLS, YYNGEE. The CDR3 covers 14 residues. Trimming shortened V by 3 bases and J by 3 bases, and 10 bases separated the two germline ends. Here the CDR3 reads CASSAGTTNQPQHF. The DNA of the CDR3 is TGTGCCAGCAGCGCCGGGACAACCAATCAGCCCCAGCATTTT.

The CDR3 loop is CASSGSSVFGETQYF. DNA of the CDR3: TGTGCCAGCAGCGGTTCTAGCGTGTTTGGGGAGACCCAGTACTTC. This chain connects TRBV4-2 to TRBJ2-5, with D maybe TRBD2 (6 bases). CDR3 length equals 15 residues. CDR1 LGHNA and CDR2 YNFKEQ come from the germline V gene. The ends were cut back, 5 bases at V and 5 bases at J, with 18 bases in the middle.

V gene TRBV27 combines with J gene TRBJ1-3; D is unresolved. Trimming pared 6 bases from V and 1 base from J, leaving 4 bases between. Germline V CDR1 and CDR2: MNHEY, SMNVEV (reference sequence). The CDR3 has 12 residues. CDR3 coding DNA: TGTGCCAGCAGCCAATCTGGAAACACCATATATTTT. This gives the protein CASSQSGNTIYF.

The DNA of the CDR3 is TGTGCCAGCAGCTTTCCCGACAAGGGGCACGTTTACACAGATACGCAGTATTTT. Protein: CASSFPDKGHVYTDTQYF. V usage is TRBV5-6 and J usage is TRBJ2-3, with TRBD1 as a possible D gene (5 bases). The CDR3 spans 18 residues. Trimming took 2 bases from V and 2 from J, leaving 21 bases between them. From germline, CDR1 is SGHDT and CDR2 YYEEEE. Full variable domain (outside the CDR3, taken from reference TRBV5-6 and TRBJ2-3): DAGVTQSPTHLIKTRGQQVTLRCSPKSGHDTVSWYQQALGQGPQFIFQYYEEEERQRGNFPDRFSGHQFPNYSSELNVNALLLGDSALYLCASSFPDKGHVYTDTQYFGPGTRLTVL.

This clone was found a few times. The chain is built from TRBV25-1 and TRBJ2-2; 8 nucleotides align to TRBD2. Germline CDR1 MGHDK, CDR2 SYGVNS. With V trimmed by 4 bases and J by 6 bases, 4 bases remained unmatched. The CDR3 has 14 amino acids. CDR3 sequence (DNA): TGTGCCAGCAGTGCAGCGGGGGATTCCGGGGAGCTGTTTTTT. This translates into CASSAAGDSGELFF.

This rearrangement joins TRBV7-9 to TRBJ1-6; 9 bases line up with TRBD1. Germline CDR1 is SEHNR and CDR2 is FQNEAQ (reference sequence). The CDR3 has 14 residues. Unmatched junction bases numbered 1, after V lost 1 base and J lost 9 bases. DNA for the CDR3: TGTGCCAGCAGCTTAGAGACAGGGGGTTCACCCCTCCACTTT. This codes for CASSLETGGSPLHF.

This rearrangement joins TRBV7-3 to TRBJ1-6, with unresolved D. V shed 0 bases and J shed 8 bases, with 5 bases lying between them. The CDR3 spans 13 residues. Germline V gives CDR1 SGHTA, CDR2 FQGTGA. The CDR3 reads CASSLTRDSPLHF. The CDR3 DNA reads TGTGCCAGCAGCTTAACACGGGATTCACCCCTCCACTTT.